The 14 T cell receptor beta chains below come from one sample, sequenced in a study of OX40 agonist ivuxolimab in advanced cancers. TCRdb keeps only in-frame clones here, not all; method: immunoSEQ multiplex PCR. The sample consists of around 83,000 clones, over 75% of them appearing once. The sample here was CD4+ or CD8+ T cells sorted from blood, taken in a trial of the OX40 agonist ivuxolimab. Receptor source: an adult with an advanced solid tumor such as melanoma, head and neck, liver or kidney cancer.

This clone came up once. The chain couples TRBV18 to TRBJ2-2; no clear D gene. The V end was cut by 0 bases, the J end by 3 bases, with 5 bases between. The CDR3 loop spans 14 amino acids. In germline, CDR1 is KGHSH, CDR2 LQKENI. This CDR3 is CASSPPNYTGELFF. The CDR3 region has the DNA TGTGCCAGCTCACCACCGAACTACACCGGGGAGCTGTTTTTT.

This clone occurred once. The rearrangement joins TRBV5-1 to TRBJ2-4, with D perhaps TRBD1 (6 bases). The V gene lost 5 bases and the J gene lost 8 bases, with 14 bases spanning the gap. The V gene's germline CDR1 is SGHRS and CDR2 YFSETQ. CDR3 length equals 13 residues. CDR3 sequence: CASSPSQGYIQYF. In DNA form, the CDR3 reads TGCGCCAGCAGTCCTTCACAGGGATACATTCAGTACTTC.

The J gene is TRBJ2-5, the V gene TRBV30, with 7 nucleotides matching TRBD1. With V trimmed by 2 bases and J by 2 bases, 2 bases remained unmatched. Germline assignment: CDR1 GTSNPN and CDR2 SVGIG (reference sequence). The CDR3 totals 13 residues. CDR3: CAWSRGPQETQYF. The CDR3 nucleotides are TGTGCCTGGAGTAGGGGGCCGCAAGAGACCCAGTACTTC.

This chain joins TRBV2 and TRBJ2-6, with 14 nucleotides matching TRBD2. Germline V gene lookup returns CDR1 SNHLY and CDR2 FYNNEI. V lost 7 bases, J lost 0 bases, and 8 bases stayed unmatched. The CDR3 sequence is 19 residues long. The CDR3 loop reads CASKGQTSGRASGANVLTF. For the CDR3, the DNA is TGTGCCAGCAAAGGTCAGACTAGCGGGAGGGCCTCTGGGGCCAACGTCCTGACTTTC.

V and J are TRBV28 and TRBJ2-7; D gene ambiguous. From germline, CDR1 is MDHEN and CDR2 SYDVKM. There are 15 residues in the CDR3. The germline V and J ends were trimmed by 2 bases and 0 bases, with 11 bases remaining between them. CDR3 nucleotide sequence: TGTGCCAGCAGTTTAAGAGCGCCGAGCTCCTACGAGCAGTACTTC. Its protein product is CASSLRAPSSYEQYF.

V is TRBV28 and J is TRBJ2-7, with D unresolved. The CDR3 length is 12 residues. Germline lookup yields CDR1 MDHEN and CDR2 SYDVKM. Deletions cut 3 bases from V and 3 bases from J, with 6 bases between. CDR3 protein: CASSLIGYEQYF. Here the CDR3 DNA reads TGTGCCAGCAGTTTGATAGGCTACGAGCAGTACTTC.

The rearrangement joins TRBV27 to TRBJ2-7, with D maybe TRBD1 (6 bases). The germline V gene has CDR1 MNHEY and CDR2 SMNVEV (reference sequence). The length of the CDR3 is 16 residues. V was clipped by 4 bases and J by 1 base, with 17 bases between them. CDR3: CASSSTDRTLSYEQYF. The CDR3 nucleotides are TGTGCCAGCAGTTCTACGGACAGAACCCTTTCCTACGAGCAGTACTTC.

Only one count was recorded for this clone. The junction departs from germline at one end; a sequencing error may be responsible. The chain combines TRBV28 with TRBJ2-7; TRBD2 agrees at 14 bases. Germline V gene lookup returns CDR1 MDHEN and CDR2 SYDVKM. This CDR3 contains 14 residues. The CDR3 loop is CASSLRGTSGSVHF. Written as DNA, the CDR3 is TGTGCCAGCAGTTTACGCGGGACTAGCGGGAGTGTACACTTC.

The chain uses TRBV5-1 and TRBJ1-1, with 7 bases that match TRBD1. The ends lost 2 bases at V and 11 bases at J; junction bases unmatched: 12. The CDR3 has 14 residues. The V gene's germline CDR1 is SGHRS and CDR2 YFSETQ. The CDR3 DNA follows: TGCGCCAGCAGCTTATTAACAGGGGCCGGGGGTGCTTTCTTT. Its translation: CASSLLTGAGGAFF. Looking up the rest from reference TRBV5-1 and TRBJ1-1 gives the full variable domain: KAGVTQTPRYLIKTRGQQVTLSCSPISGHRSVSWYQQTPGQGLQFLFEYFSETQRNKGNFPGRFSGRQFSNSRSEMNVSTLELGDSALYLCASSLLTGAGGAFFGQGTRLTVV.

The rearrangement joins TRBV19 to TRBJ2-3; 7 bases are a match to TRBD2. CDR3 size: 20 residues. Germline assignment: CDR1 LNHDA and CDR2 SQIVND (reference sequence). The V gene end was trimmed by 6 bases and the J gene end by 2 bases; junction bases not matched to a gene: 23. This CDR3 reads CASSALLRGGIGRDTDTQYF. In DNA, the CDR3 is TGTGCCAGTAGCGCCCTACTGCGCGGGGGAATTGGGAGGGACACAGATACGCAGTATTTT.

The J gene is TRBJ2-1, the V gene TRBV29-1; 7 nucleotides match TRBD2. V lost 4 bases, J lost 9 bases, and 0 bases stayed unmatched. Germline CDR1 and CDR2: SQVTM and ANQGSEA. This CDR3 comprises 10 residues. DNA of the CDR3: TGCAGCGTTGCGGGGGGTGAGCAGTTCTTC. The encoded protein is CSVAGGEQFF.

This clone has just one count. CDR3 sequence reads: CASREASTDTQYF. CDR3 DNA sequence: TGCGCCAGCAGGGAGGCTTCCACAGATACGCAGTATTTT. The genes are TRBV5-1 and TRBJ2-3; a possible D gene is TRBD2 (5 bases). The CDR3 is 13 amino acids. CDR1 and CDR2 from the germline V gene are SGHRS and YFSETQ. Trimming stripped 5 bases from V and 2 bases from J, with 9 bases between.

The genes are TRBV5-1 and TRBJ2-5, with TRBD2 matching 13 bases. CDR3 length equals 15 residues. The ends lost 4 bases at V and 5 bases at J; junction bases unmatched: 5. The germline V gene has CDR1 SGHRS and CDR2 YFSETQ. CDR3 protein: CASSPGLAGKETQYF. The CDR3 bases are TGCGCCAGCAGCCCGGGACTAGCGGGAAAGGAGACCCAGTACTTC.

This clone was seen only a few times. This rearrangement joins TRBV5-4 to TRBJ2-7, with 7 bases aligning to TRBD1. The CDR3 runs to 16 residues. Germline CDR1 reads SGHNT; CDR2 reads YYREEE (reference sequence). Trimming removed 3 bases from V and 0 bases from J; junction bases left unmatched: 9. CDR3 nucleotides: TGTGCCAGCAGCTACGACAGGGTACCTAGCTCCTACGAGCAGTACTTC. It is translated as CASSYDRVPSSYEQYF.